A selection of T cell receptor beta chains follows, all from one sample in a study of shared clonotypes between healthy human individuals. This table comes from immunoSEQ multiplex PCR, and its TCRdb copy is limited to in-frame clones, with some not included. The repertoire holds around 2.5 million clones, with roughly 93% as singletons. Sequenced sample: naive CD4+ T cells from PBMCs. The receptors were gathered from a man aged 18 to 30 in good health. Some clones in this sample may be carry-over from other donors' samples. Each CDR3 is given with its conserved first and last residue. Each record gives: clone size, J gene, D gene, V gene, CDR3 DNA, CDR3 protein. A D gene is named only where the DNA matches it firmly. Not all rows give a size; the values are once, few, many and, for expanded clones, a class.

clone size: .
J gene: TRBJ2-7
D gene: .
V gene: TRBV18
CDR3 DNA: TGTGCCAGCTCATCTCTAGGGGGAGAGTTATCCTACGAGCAGTACTTC
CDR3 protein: CASSSLGGELSYEQYF

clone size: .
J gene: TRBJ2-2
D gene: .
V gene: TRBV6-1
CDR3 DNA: TGTGCCAGCACTAAGACAGTGAACACCGGGGAGCTGTTTTTT
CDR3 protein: CASTKTVNTGELFF

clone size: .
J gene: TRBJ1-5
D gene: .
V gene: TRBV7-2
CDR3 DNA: TGTGCCAGCAGCTTCTCCTCATGGGGGGTGAATCAGCCCCAGCATTTT
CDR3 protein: CASSFSSWGVNQPQHF

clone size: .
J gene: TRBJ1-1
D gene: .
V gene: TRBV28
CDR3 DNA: TGTGCCAGCAGTTCTGGACCGTATGAAGCTTTCTTT
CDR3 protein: CASSSGPYEAFF

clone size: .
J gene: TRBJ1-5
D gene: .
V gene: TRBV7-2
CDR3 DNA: TGTGCCAGCAGCTCTGAAGGGTTCAATCAGCCCCAGCATTTT
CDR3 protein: CASSSEGFNQPQHF

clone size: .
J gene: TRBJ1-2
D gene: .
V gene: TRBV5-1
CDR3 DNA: TGCGCCAGCAGCTTTGGTTCAGGGGTGGACTATGGCTACACCTTC
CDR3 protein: CASSFGSGVDYGYTF

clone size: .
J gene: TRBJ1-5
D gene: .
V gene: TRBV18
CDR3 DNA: TGTGCCAGCTCGAGTAGGGGAGATCAGCCCCAGCATTTT
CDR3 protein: CASSSRGDQPQHF

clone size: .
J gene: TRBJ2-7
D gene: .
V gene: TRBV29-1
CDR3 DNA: TGCAGCGTAGGATCGGGGTACTACGAGCAGTACTTC
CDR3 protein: CSVGSGYYEQYF

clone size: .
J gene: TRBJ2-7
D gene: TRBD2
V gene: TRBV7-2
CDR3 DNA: TGTGCCAGCAGGGGCGGGAGGTCCGAGCAGTACTTC
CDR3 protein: CASRGGRSEQYF

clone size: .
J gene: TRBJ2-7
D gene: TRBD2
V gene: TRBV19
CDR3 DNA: TGTGCCAGTAGCCCCCTTAGCGGGAGGCCTCCATACGAGCAGTACTTC
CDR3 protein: CASSPLSGRPPYEQYF

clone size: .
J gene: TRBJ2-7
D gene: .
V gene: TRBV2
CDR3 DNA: TGTGCCAGCAGTAAAGGGGTATGGGACGAGCAGTACTTC
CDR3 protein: CASSKGVWDEQYF

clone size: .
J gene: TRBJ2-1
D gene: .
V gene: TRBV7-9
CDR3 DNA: TGTGCCAGCAGCCTGGGGGGGGGCCTCCCCTACAATGAGCAGTTCTTC
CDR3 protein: CASSLGGGLPYNEQFF

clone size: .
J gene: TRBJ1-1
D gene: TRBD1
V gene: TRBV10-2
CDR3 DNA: TGCGCCAGCAGTGATAGAACAGGGGTAATGAACACTGAAGCTTTCTTT
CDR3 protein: CASSDRTGVMNTEAFF

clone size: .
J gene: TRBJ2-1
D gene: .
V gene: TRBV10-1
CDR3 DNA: TGCGCCAGCAGTCTGACTAGTAACAATGAGCAGTTCTTC
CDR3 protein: CASSLTSNNEQFF

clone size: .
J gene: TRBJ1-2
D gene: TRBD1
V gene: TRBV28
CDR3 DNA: TGTGCCAGCAGTGGACGGACAGGACCTTTCTATGGCTACACCTTC
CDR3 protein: CASSGRTGPFYGYTF

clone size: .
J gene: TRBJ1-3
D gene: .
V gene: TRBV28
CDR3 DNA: TGTGCCAGCAGTTTGGTTGTCCCCTCTGGAAACACCATATATTTT
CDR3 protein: CASSLVVPSGNTIYF

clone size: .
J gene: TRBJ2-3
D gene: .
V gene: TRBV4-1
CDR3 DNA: TGCGCCAGCAGCCAAGAAACCGGGCTCCGCACAGATACGCAGTATTTT
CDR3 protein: CASSQETGLRTDTQYF

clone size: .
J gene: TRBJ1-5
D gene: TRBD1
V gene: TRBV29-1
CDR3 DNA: TGCAGCGCCTCCGGGACAGGGGGATTTCAGCCCCAGCATTTT
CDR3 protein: CSASGTGGFQPQHF

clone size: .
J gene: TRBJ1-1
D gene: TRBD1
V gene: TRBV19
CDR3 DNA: TGTGCCAGTAGTAAGACAGGGGACTACTATTCCGAAGCTTTCTTT
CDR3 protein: CASSKTGDYYSEAFF

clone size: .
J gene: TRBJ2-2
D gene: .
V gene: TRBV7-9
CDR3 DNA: TGTGCCAGCAGGAAAGATGGGACCCAAAATCTGGTCGGGGAGCTGTTTTTT
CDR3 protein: CASRKDGTQNLVGELFF

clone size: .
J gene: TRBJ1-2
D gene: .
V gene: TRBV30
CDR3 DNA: TGTGCCTGGAGCGAGGGCCCGGGGGGGATCGGTGGCTACACCTTC
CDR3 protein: CAWSEGPGGIGGYTF

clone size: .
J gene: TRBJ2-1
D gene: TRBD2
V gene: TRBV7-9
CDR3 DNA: TGTGCCAGCAGCCCGTTAGCGGGACGGAAGGACAATGAGCAGTTCTTC
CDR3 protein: CASSPLAGRKDNEQFF

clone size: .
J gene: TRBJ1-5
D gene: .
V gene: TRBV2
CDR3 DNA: TGTGCCAGCAGTAGATCCACCTTCAGGGACCAGCCCCAGCATTTT
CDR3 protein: CASSRSTFRDQPQHF

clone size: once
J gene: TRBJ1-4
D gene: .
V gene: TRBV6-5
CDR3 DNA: TGTGCCAGCAGTCGGAGGCGGACAGATGAAAAACTGTTTTTT
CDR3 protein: CASSRRRTDEKLFF

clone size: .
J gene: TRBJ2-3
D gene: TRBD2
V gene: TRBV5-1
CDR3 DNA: TGCGCCAGCAGCTTGGGACTAGCGGGAGGCCGGTCACGAGATACGCAGTATTTT
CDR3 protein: CASSLGLAGGRSRDTQYF

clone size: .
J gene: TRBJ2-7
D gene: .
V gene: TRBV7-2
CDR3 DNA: TGTGCCAGCAGCCCGGGGCAGGTAGGGGAGCAGTACTTC
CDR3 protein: CASSPGQVGEQYF

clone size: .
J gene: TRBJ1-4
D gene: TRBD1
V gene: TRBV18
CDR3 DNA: TGTGCCAGCTCACCACCTGAAAACAGGGGGCTCTCAACTAATGAAAAACTGTTTTTT
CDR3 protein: CASSPPENRGLSTNEKLFF

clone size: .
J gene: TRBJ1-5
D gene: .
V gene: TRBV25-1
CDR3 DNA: TGTGCCACCCAGGGGACGGGGGCTCAGCCCCAGCATTTT
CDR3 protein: CATQGTGAQPQHF

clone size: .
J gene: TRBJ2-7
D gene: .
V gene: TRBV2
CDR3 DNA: TGTGCCAGCAGTCAGGAGACCTACGAGCAGTACTTC
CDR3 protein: CASSQETYEQYF

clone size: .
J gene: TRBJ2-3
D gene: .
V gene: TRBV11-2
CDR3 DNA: TGTGCCAGCAGCCTGCCCTCGGATGATACGCAGTATTTT
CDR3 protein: CASSLPSDDTQYF

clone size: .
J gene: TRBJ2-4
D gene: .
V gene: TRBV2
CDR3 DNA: TGTGCCAGCAGTGAAGCGCCGAGTTATGCCAAAAACATTCAGTACTTC
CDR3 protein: CASSEAPSYAKNIQYF

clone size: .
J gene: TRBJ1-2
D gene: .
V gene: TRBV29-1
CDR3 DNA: TGCAGCGTTGAAGTTTCCGCTGGCTATGGCTACACCTTC
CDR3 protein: CSVEVSAGYGYTF

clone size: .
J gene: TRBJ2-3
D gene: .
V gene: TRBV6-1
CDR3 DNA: TGTGCCAGCAGTGTTTGGAGAGATACGCAGTATTTT
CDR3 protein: CASSVWRDTQYF

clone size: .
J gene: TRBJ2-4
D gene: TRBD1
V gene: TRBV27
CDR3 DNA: TGTGCCAGCAGATCTCGACAGGGTGGAAACATTCAGTACTTC
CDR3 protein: CASRSRQGGNIQYF

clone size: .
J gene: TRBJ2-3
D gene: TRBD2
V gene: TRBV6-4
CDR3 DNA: TGTGCCAGCAGTGAGGCTAGCGGGAGTATAGATACGCAGTATTTT
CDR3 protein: CASSEASGSIDTQYF

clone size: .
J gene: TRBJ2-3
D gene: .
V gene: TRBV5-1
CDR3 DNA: TGCGCCAGCAGCTTGGTTCTACAGAGCACAGATACGCAGTATTTT
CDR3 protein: CASSLVLQSTDTQYF

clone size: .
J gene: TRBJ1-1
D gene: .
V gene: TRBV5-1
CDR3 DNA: TGCGCCAGCACCCAAGTTGAGGGCGCTGAAGCTTTCTTT
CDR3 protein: CASTQVEGAEAFF

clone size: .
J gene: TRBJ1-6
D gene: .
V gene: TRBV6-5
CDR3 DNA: TGTGCCAGCGGCTTAGCATATTCACCCCTCCACTTT
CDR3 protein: CASGLAYSPLHF

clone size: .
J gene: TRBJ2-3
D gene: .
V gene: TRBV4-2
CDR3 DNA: TGTGCCAGCAGCCCACAGACTAGTTCGAATACGCAGTATTTT
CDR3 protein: CASSPQTSSNTQYF

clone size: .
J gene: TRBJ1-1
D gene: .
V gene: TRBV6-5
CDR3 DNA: TGTGCCACTCTGTCTCTTCCCAGGACTGAAGCTTTCTTT
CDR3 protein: CATLSLPRTEAFF

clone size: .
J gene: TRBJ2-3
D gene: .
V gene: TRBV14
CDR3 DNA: TGTGCCAGCAGCCAAGTTCAACAGTCCGATACGCAGTATTTT
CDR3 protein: CASSQVQQSDTQYF

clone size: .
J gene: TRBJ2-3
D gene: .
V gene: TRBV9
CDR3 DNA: TGTGCCAGCAGCGTAGCCGGGAGCGCGTACACAGATACGCAGTATTTT
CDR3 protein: CASSVAGSAYTDTQYF

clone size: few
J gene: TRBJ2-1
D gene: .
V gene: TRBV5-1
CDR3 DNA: TGCGCCAGCAGCCAAAACAATGAGCAGTTCTTC
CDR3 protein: CASSQNNEQFF

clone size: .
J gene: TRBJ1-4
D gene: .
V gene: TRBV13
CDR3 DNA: TGTGCCAGCAGCGATCCCCGGCGCGGGGGTGAAAAACTGTTTTTT
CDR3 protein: CASSDPRRGGEKLFF

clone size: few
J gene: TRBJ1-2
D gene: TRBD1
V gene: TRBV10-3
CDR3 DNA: TGTGCCATCAGTGAGGGACAGGGGAACTATGGCTACACCTTC
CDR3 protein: CAISEGQGNYGYTF

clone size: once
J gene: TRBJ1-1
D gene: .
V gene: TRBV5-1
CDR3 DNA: TGCGCCAGCAGCTTGATTCTGAACACTGAAGCTTTCTTT
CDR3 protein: CASSLILNTEAFF

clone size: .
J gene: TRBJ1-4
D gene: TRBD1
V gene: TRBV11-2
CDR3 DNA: TGTGCCAGCAGCATCAGGGGGGTCCCTAATGAAAAACTGTTTTTT
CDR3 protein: CASSIRGVPNEKLFF

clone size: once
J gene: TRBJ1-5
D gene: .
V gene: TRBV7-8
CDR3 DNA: TGTGCCAGCAGCTCCGACAGTCAGCAGCCCCAGCATTTT
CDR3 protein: CASSSDSQQPQHF

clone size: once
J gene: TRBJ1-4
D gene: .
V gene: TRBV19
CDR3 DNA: TGTGCCAGTAACCCGGGGAGGTCAACTAATGAAAAACTGTTTTTT
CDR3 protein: CASNPGRSTNEKLFF

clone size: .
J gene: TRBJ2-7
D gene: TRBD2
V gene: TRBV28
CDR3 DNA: TGTGCCAGCAGTTTGATTAGCGGGAGTTCTAGGGAGCAGTACTTC
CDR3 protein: CASSLISGSSREQYF

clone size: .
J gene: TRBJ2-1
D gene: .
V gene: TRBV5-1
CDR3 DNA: TGCGCCAGCAGCTGGACAGATTCTTCCTACAATGAGCAGTTCTTC
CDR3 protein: CASSWTDSSYNEQFF

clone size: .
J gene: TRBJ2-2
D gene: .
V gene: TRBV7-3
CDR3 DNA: TGTGCCAGCAGCTTAACGGTCGGTCCCGGGGAGCTGTTTTTT
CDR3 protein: CASSLTVGPGELFF

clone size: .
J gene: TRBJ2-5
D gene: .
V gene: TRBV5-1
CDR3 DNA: TGCGCCAGCAGCTTCCTCCCTCAAGAGACCCAGTACTTC
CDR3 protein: CASSFLPQETQYF

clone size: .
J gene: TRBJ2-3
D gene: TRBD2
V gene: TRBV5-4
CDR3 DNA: TGTGCCAGCAGCCCGAGGGGCGGGAGGGCCACAGATACGCAGTATTTT
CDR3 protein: CASSPRGGRATDTQYF